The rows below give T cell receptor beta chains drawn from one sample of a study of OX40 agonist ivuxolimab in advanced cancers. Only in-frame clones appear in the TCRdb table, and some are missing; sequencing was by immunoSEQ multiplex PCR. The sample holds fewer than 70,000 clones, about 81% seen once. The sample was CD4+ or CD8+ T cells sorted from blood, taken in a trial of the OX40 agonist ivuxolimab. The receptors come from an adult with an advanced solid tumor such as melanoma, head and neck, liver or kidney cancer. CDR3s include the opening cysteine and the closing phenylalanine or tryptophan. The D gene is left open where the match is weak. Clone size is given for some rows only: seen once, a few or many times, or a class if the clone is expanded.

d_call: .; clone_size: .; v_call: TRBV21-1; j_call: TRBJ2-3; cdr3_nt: TGTGCCAGCAGCAAAAAATTGCGGAGCACAGATACGCAGTATTTT; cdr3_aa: CASSKKLRSTDTQYF
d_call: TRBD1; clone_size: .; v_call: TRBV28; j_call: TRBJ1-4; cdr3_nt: TGTGCCAGCAGTAACCTGACAGGGGGAAATGAAAAACTGTTTTTT; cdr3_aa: CASSNLTGGNEKLFF
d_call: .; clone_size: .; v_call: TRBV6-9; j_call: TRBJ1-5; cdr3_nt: TGTGCCAGCAGTTACTCAGGACAGTCGAATCAGCCCCAGCATTTT; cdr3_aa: CASSYSGQSNQPQHF
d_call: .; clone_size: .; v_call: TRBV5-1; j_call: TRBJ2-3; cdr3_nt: TGCGCCAGCAGCTCCGCTCTAGCTAACACAGATACGCAGTATTTT; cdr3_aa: CASSSALANTDTQYF
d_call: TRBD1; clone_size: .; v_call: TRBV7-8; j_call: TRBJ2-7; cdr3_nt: TGTGCCAGCAGCTCTAGGACAGGTCCCTCCTACGAGCAGTACTTC; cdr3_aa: CASSSRTGPSYEQYF
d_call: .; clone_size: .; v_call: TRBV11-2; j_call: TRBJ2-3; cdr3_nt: TGTGCCAGCAGTTCGGGGCGCACAGATACGCAGTATTTT; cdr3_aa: CASSSGRTDTQYF
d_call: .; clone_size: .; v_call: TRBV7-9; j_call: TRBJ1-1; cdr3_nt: TGTGCCAGCAGCTTAGAACGTGAGTCTGAAGCTTTCTTT; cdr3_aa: CASSLERESEAFF
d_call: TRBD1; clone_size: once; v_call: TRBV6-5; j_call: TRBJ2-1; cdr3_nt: TGTGCCAGCAGTGACCCTGTCAGGGGGAATGAGCAGTTCTTC; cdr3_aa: CASSDPVRGNEQFF
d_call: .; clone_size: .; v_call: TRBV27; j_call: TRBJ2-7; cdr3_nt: TGTGCCAGCAGAGACAGGTTCCCCTACGAGCAGTACTTC; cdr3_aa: CASRDRFPYEQYF
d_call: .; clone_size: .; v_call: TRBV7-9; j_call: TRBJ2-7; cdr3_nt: TGTGCCAGCAGCCCGGGACACTCGGGCGCCGAGCAGTACTTC; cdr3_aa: CASSPGHSGAEQYF
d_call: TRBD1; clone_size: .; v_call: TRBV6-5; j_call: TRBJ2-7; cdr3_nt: TGTGCCAGCAGAGAGACAGGGAACTCCTACGAGCAGTACTTC; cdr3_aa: CASRETGNSYEQYF
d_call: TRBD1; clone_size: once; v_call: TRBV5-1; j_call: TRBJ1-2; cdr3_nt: TGCGCCAGCAGTCGGAACAGGGGTAACGACTATGGCTACACCTTC; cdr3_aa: CASSRNRGNDYGYTF
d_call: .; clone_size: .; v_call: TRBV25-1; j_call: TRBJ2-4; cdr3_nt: TGTGCCAGCAGTGACTCAGCGGACAGCAAAAACATTCAGTACTTC; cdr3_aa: CASSDSADSKNIQYF
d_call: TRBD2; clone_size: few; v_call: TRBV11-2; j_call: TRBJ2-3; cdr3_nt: TGTGCCAGCAGCTTAGAGACTAGCGGGAAGCCAGATACGCAGTATTTT; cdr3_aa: CASSLETSGKPDTQYF
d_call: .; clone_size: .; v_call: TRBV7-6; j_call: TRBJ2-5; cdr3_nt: TGTGCCAGCAAAGTGGGCACCTACCAAGAGACCCAGTACTTC; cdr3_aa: CASKVGTYQETQYF
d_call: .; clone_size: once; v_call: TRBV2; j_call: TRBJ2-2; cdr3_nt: TGTGCCAGCCACAAGGGGCAAACCGGGGAGCTGTTTTTT; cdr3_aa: CASHKGQTGELFF
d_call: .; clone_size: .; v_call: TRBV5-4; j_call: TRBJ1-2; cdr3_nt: TGTGCCAGCAGCAGGGACCGGGTGTCCGACTATGGCTACACCTTC; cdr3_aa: CASSRDRVSDYGYTF
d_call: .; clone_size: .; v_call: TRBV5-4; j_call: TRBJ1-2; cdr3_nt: TGTGCCAGCAGCTTGGCCGGGGGGGCCATAGGCTATGGCTACACCTTC; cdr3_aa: CASSLAGGAIGYGYTF
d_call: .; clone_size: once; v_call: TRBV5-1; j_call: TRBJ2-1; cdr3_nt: TGCGCCAGCAGCTTGGCCTTTGTGAGTTCCTACAATGAGCAGTTCTTC; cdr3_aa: CASSLAFVSSYNEQFF
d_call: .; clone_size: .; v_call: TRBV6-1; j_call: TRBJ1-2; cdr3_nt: TGTGCCAGCAGAGAATCACCCTATGGCTACACCTTC; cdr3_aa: CASRESPYGYTF
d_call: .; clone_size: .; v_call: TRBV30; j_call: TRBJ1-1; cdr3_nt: TGTGCCTGGGCCTTCGGGGGCGCTGAAGCTTTCTTT; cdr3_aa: CAWAFGGAEAFF
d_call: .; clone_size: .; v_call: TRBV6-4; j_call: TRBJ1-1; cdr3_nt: TGTGCCAGCAGCACACGCGAGGGGACTGAAGCTTTCTTT; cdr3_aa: CASSTREGTEAFF
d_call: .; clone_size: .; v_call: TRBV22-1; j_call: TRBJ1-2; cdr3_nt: TGTCCTGGGAGACCGACTCGAGCGAGAAAGACCTATGGCTACACCTTC; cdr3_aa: CPGRPTRARKTYGYTF
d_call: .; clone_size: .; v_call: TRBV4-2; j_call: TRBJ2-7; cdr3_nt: TGTGCCAGCAGCCATGTTACTAGCCTAACTTACGAGCAGTACTTC; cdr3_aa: CASSHVTSLTYEQYF
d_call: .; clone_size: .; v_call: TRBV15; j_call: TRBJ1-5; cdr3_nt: TGTGCCACCAGCAGAGCGTATGAGGGGAGCAATCAGCCCCAGCATTTT; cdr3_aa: CATSRAYEGSNQPQHF
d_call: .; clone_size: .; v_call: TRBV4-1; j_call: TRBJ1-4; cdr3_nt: TGCGCCAGCAGCCAAGGGCGGCTCATAGCAACTAATGAAAAACTGTTTTTT; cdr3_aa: CASSQGRLIATNEKLFF